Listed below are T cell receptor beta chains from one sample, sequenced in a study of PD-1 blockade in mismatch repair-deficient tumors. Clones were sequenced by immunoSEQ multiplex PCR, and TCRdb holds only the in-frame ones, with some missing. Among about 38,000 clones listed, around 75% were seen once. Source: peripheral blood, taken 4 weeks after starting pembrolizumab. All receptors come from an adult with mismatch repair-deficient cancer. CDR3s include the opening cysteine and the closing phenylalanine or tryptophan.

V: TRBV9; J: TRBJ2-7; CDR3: CASLIRPYEQYF
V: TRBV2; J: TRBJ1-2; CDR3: CASSEAGGGINYGYTF
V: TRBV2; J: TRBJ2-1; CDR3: CASRRTVSYNEQFF
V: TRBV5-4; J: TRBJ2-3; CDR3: CASSLEQNTDTQYF
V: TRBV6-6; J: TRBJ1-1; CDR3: CASSYEGQNTEAFF
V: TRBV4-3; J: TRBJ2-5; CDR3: CASSQESASPETQYF
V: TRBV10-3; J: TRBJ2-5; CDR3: CAISERGGGSQETQYF
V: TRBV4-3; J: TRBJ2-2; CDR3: CASSQNEGTVPTGELFF
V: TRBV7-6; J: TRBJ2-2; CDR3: CASSRLVGAGELFF
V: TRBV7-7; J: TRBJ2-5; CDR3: CASSHGVQGRKETQYF
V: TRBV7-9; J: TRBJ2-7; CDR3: CASSGTAGGEQYF
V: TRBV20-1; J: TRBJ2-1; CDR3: CSARGIEQFF
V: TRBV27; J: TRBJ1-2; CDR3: CASHFSGQLDGYTF
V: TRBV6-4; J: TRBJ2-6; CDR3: CASSVDRRGVLTF
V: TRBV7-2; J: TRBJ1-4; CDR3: CASSLTVATNEKLFF
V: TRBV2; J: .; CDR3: CASSPLQSLSSYEQYF
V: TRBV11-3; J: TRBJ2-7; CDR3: CASSPPGLARWEQYF
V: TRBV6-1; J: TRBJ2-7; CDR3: CASSEVIGGYEQYF
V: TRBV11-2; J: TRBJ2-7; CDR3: CASSLDVGNFYEQYF
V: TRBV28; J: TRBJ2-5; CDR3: CASSFITPQETQYF
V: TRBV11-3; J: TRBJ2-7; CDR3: CASSTGPYEQYF
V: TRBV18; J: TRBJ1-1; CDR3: CASSETGMNTEAFF
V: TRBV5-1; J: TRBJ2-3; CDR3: CASSLERADTQYF
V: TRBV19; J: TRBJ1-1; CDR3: CASSMGQGNTEAFF
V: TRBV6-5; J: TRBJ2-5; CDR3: CASSYSPGGGETQYF